These 21 T cell receptor beta chains share one sample of origin, sequenced in a study of blood T cell repertoires in COVID-19. Measured with immunoSEQ multiplex PCR; TCRdb has only the in-frame clones, and not every one. The sample has about 88,000 clones, approximately 90% seen once. Material for sequencing was peripheral blood. These receptors all come from a woman in her sixties with COVID-19, enrolled during active disease.

The chain couples TRBV25-1 to TRBJ1-2; D might be TRBD1 (6 bases). There are 13 residues in the CDR3. Looked up from germline, CDR1 is MGHDK and CDR2 is SYGVNS. Trimming took 5 bases from V and 1 from J, leaving 8 bases between them. CDR3 region: CASSNRDNYGYTF. The CDR3, as DNA: TGTGCCAGCAGTAACAGGGATAACTATGGCTACACCTTC.

This chain links TRBV3-1 (or the pseudogene TRBV3-2) with TRBJ2-7; a possible D gene is TRBD1 (5 bases). Looked up from germline, CDR1 is LGHDT and CDR2 is YNNKEL (reference sequence). The CDR3 contains 14 residues. Trimming shortened V by 3 bases and J by 3 bases, and 12 bases separated the two germline ends. CDR3 in DNA: TGTGCCAGCAGCCATAGGACATCCCTCTACGAGCAGTACTTC. Translated, it gives CASSHRTSLYEQYF.

The rearrangement uses TRBV20-1 and TRBJ1-2; no definite D call. Germline-derived CDR1 and CDR2 are DFQATT and SNEGSKA (reference sequence). The CDR3 consists of 11 residues. Trimming left V 6 bases short and J 4 bases short, with 9 bases between. CDR3 nucleotide sequence: TGCAGTGCAGGAGTTTCCTATGGCTACACCTTC. It codes for CSAGVSYGYTF.

This chain connects TRBV18 to TRBJ2-7, with 9 bases matching TRBD1. Trimming at V came to 6 bases and at J to 4 bases, leaving 10 bases not matched to a gene. Germline lookup yields CDR1 KGHSH and CDR2 LQKENI. This CDR3 has 15 residues. CDR3 region: CASSPGTGLVYEQYF. The CDR3, as DNA: TGTGCCAGCTCGCCCGGGACAGGGTTAGTTTACGAGCAGTACTTC.

This CDR3 is CASSYSGSNQPQHF. The DNA for the CDR3 is TGTGCCAGCAGTTACTCCGGTAGCAATCAGCCCCAGCATTTT. V gene TRBV6-6 combines with J gene TRBJ1-5; D remains unclear. In germline, CDR1 is MNHNY, CDR2 SVGAGI (reference sequence). The CDR3 is made up of 14 amino acids. V lost 0 bases to trimming and J lost 0 bases, with 3 bases between them.

This sequence joins TRBV5-5 and TRBJ2-5, with 9 positions matching TRBD2. The CDR3 is 15 residues long. CDR1 SGHKS and CDR2 YYEKEE come from the germline V gene (reference sequence). J was trimmed by 2 bases and V by 1 base; bases with no gene match: 3. CDR3 residues: CASSLMAGGQETQYF. The CDR3 DNA reads TGTGCCAGCAGCTTGATGGCGGGGGGGCAAGAGACCCAGTACTTC.

The rearrangement uses TRBV30 and TRBJ2-1, with D maybe TRBD1 (6 bases). The CDR3 spans 15 residues. Trimming took off 0 bases at V and 0 bases at J, with 9 bases between the two ends. Germline V CDR1 and CDR2: GTSNPN, SVGIG (reference sequence). The CDR3 protein is CAWSVRTASYNEQFF. The CDR3 nucleotides are TGTGCCTGGAGTGTAAGGACAGCCTCCTACAATGAGCAGTTCTTC.

CDR3 bases: TGTGCCACCAAACACGGGGTTGGCTACGAGCAGTACTTC. The encoded protein is CATKHGVGYEQYF. The chain joins TRBV24-1 to TRBJ2-7; weak D call: TRBD2 (5 bases). The CDR3 contains 13 residues. The germline gives CDR1 KGHDR, CDR2 SFDVKD. V lost 8 bases to trimming and J lost 3 bases, with 13 bases between them.

This chain links TRBV11-2 with TRBJ1-2, with D maybe TRBD1 (6 bases). With 5 bases removed from V and 2 bases from J, the gap between germline ends came to 15 bases. CDR1 is SGHAT, CDR2 FQNNGV, per germline. The CDR3 extends over 15 amino acids. The CDR3 sequence is CASSQGPGHNYGYTF. In nucleotides, the CDR3 is TGTGCCAGCAGCCAGGGCCCGGGACACAACTATGGCTACACCTTC.

The CDR3 here is CASSLSLVSIAGGTGELFF. In nucleotides, the CDR3 is TGCGCCAGCAGCTTGTCGCTTGTATCCATCGCAGGGGGAACCGGGGAGCTGTTTTTT. The chain couples TRBV5-1 to TRBJ2-2, with 7 bases that match TRBD1. Germline V gene sequence: CDR1 SGHRS, CDR2 YFSETQ. The CDR3 is 19 residues long. V lost 1 base to trimming and J lost 5 bases; unmatched junction nucleotides: 17.

The rearrangement links TRBV4-1 to TRBJ1-4; 9 bases are a match to TRBD1. Trimming cost V 4 bases and J 4 bases; bases outside gene matches: 7. The CDR3 extends over 16 amino acids. CDR1 and CDR2 from the germline V gene are MGHRA and YSYEKL. The CDR3 region is CASSLRTGEHNEKLFF. As DNA, the CDR3 is TGCGCCAGCAGCCTACGGACAGGGGAACATAATGAAAAACTGTTTTTT.

The genes are TRBV28 and TRBJ1-4, with D maybe TRBD1 (6 bases). The CDR3 consists of 15 residues. Germline CDR1 is MDHEN and CDR2 is SYDVKM. V was shortened by 5 bases and J by 7 bases, with 17 bases between the two germline ends. CDR3 sequence reads: CASSPQGLPSEKLFF. The DNA for the CDR3 is TGTGCCAGCAGTCCACAGGGCCTCCCTAGTGAAAAACTGTTTTTT.

The chain is built from TRBV11-2 and TRBJ2-1; 10 bases fit TRBD2. The CDR3 is 15 amino acids. The germline gives CDR1 SGHAT, CDR2 FQNNGV. The V gene end was trimmed by 5 bases and the J gene end by 7 bases; junction bases not matched to a gene: 8. The CDR3 loop is CASSPIAGGWNEQFF. The CDR3 coding sequence is TGTGCCAGCAGCCCAATAGCGGGGGGTTGGAATGAGCAGTTCTTC.

The chain has TRBV19 and TRBJ2-3; TRBD2 matches at 14 bases. This CDR3 contains 15 residues. Germline CDR1 reads LNHDA; CDR2 reads SQIVND (reference sequence). With 6 bases clipped from V and 7 bases from J, the junction kept 6 bases outside the gene matches. The CDR3 nucleotides are TGTGCCAGTAGGAACGGACTAGCGGGGGGTTATACGCAGTATTTT. It translates to CASRNGLAGGYTQYF.

V gene TRBV4-2 combines with J gene TRBJ2-3; 8 positions agree with TRBD2. Germline values: CDR1 LGHNA, CDR2 YNFKEQ. The CDR3 extends over 16 amino acids. V lost 1 base, J lost 1 base, and 4 bases stayed unmatched. CDR3 coding DNA: TGTGCCAGCAGCCAAGCCGGAGCGGGGGGCACAGATACGCAGTATTTT. Amino acids: CASSQAGAGGTDTQYF.

The chain joins TRBV27 to TRBJ1-6, with D tentatively TRBD1 (5 bases). The CDR3 is 15 amino acids. Germline assignment: CDR1 MNHEY and CDR2 SMNVEV (reference sequence). V lost 4 bases and J 3 bases, leaving 10 bases between the germline ends. As DNA, the CDR3 is TGTGCCAGCAGTTATGAAAGGGGCTATAATTCACCCCTCCACTTT. Its protein is CASSYERGYNSPLHF.

V is TRBV30 and J is TRBJ1-1; D remains unclear. V was pared by 0 bases and J by 8 bases, with 10 bases between. This CDR3 region has 12 residues. Germline CDR1 and CDR2: GTSNPN and SVGIG (reference sequence). In nucleotides, the CDR3 is TGTGCCTGGAGTGTTGACGTCAGGGAAGCTTTCTTT. Protein: CAWSVDVREAFF.

This chain joins TRBV5-8 and TRBJ2-5, with D perhaps TRBD1 (5 bases). This CDR3 comprises 14 residues. V gave up 2 bases and J gave up 1 base, with 9 bases separating them. Germline values: CDR1 SGHTS, CDR2 YDEGEE. This chain's CDR3 is CASSFTGTQETQYF. CDR3 coding DNA: TGTGCCAGCAGCTTTACAGGCACCCAAGAGACCCAGTACTTC.

This clone was counted a single time. The chain recombines TRBV4-3 with TRBJ1-3; maybe TRBD1 (6 bases). V was cut by 4 bases and J by 0 bases, with 13 bases left in between. The CDR3 length is 16 residues. From germline, CDR1 is LGHNA and CDR2 YSLEER. CDR3: CASSPRTDLSGNTIYF. The CDR3 nucleotides read TGCGCCAGCAGCCCCCGGACAGACCTCTCTGGAAACACCATATATTTT.

V usage is TRBV7-2 and J usage is TRBJ1-2, with D maybe TRBD1 (5 bases). CDR3 length equals 13 residues. Trimming removed 0 bases from V and 8 bases from J, with 10 bases in between. The V gene's germline CDR1 is SGHTA and CDR2 FQGNSA. The CDR3 coding sequence is TGTGCCAGCAGCTTAGCGATGGGGCCCGGCTACACCTTC. Translating it yields CASSLAMGPGYTF.

This chain connects TRBV27 to TRBJ1-2, with D uncertain. V shed 0 bases and J shed 7 bases, with 15 bases lying between them. The CDR3 is 15 residues long. CDR1 MNHEY and CDR2 SMNVEV come from the germline V gene (reference sequence). DNA of the CDR3: TGTGCCAGCAGTTTATCGAATCGAGATTATACTGGCTACACCTTC. This gives the protein CASSLSNRDYTGYTF.